Listed here are 9 T cell receptor beta chains from one sample, sequenced in a study of STAT5B mutations in CD4+ large granular lymphocyte leukemia. Using immunoSEQ multiplex PCR, the repertoire was profiled, and TCRdb retains in-frame clones only, with some absent. The repertoire includes about 38,000 clones, around 80% of them detected once, and 0.45% to 0.55% sits in the top ten. Sequencing was done on a sample of CD4+ T cells from blood buffy coats. The receptors stem from a human donor in good health.

The CDR3 is CASSLSGQGNHEQFF. CDR3 DNA sequence: TGTGCCAGCAGCTTATCGGGACAGGGGAACCATGAGCAGTTCTTC. The chain couples TRBV7-3 to TRBJ2-1, with 10 positions matching TRBD1. With V trimmed by 2 bases and J by 8 bases, 6 bases remained unmatched. CDR3 length equals 15 residues. Germline lookup yields CDR1 SGHTA and CDR2 FQGTGA. Full variable domain (rest looked up from reference TRBV7-3 and TRBJ2-1): GAGVSQTPSNKVTEKGKYVELRCDPISGHTALYWYRQSLGQGPEFLIYFQGTGAADDSGLPNDRFFAVRPEGSVSTLKIQRTERGDSAVYLCASSLSGQGNHEQFFGPGTRLTVL.

This chain connects TRBV5-1 to TRBJ2-1, with 10 bases that match TRBD2. The germline CDR1 and CDR2 sequences are SGHRS and YFSETQ. The CDR3 is 16 amino acids. J was trimmed by 7 bases and V by 4 bases; bases with no gene match: 11. The CDR3 reads CASSPDHSGRRNEQFF. The CDR3 region has the DNA TGCGCCAGCAGCCCGGACCATAGCGGGAGGAGGAATGAGCAGTTCTTC. The variable domain in full, completed from reference TRBV5-1 and TRBJ2-1, reads KAGVTQTPRYLIKTRGQQVTLSCSPISGHRSVSWYQQTPGQGLQFLFEYFSETQRNKGNFPGRFSGRQFSNSRSEMNVSTLELGDSALYLCASSPDHSGRRNEQFFGPGTRLTVL.

The rearrangement uses TRBV7-2 and TRBJ2-1; D remains unclear. This CDR3 is built from 18 residues. V was trimmed by 7 bases and J by 5 bases, leaving 27 bases between them. Germline V gene data show CDR1 as SGHTA and CDR2 as FQGNSA. The CDR3 sequence: CASTKVGGTKSSHNEQFF. The CDR3 bases are TGTGCCAGCACCAAGGTCGGCGGTACCAAAAGTTCACACAATGAGCAGTTCTTC.

The V gene is TRBV6-5, the J gene TRBJ2-7; 7 nucleotides align to TRBD2. Germline V gives CDR1 MNHEY, CDR2 SVGAGI. The ends lost 2 bases at V and 0 bases at J; junction bases unmatched: 4. The CDR3 is made up of 15 amino acids. CDR3 loop: CASSYGGSVSYEQYF. The CDR3 nucleotides read TGTGCCAGCAGTTACGGCGGGAGTGTCTCCTACGAGCAGTACTTC.

This chain uses TRBV11-1 with TRBJ2-5; 11 bases agree with TRBD1. Trimming cost V 3 bases and J 5 bases; bases outside gene matches: 2. The CDR3 consists of 14 residues. The V gene's germline CDR1 is SGHAT and CDR2 FQDESV (reference sequence). CDR3 nucleotides: TGTGCCAGCAGCTTGGACAGGGGGCTGGAGACCCAGTACTTC. This encodes CASSLDRGLETQYF.

V and J are TRBV7-2 and TRBJ2-5; D is unclear. There are 13 residues in the CDR3. Trimming pared 0 bases from V and 5 bases from J, leaving 7 bases between. Germline values: CDR1 SGHTA, CDR2 FQGNSA. In nucleotides, the CDR3 is TGTGCCAGCAGCTTAGCGGGTCGGGAGACCCAGTACTTC. Translation: CASSLAGRETQYF.

The rearrangement joins TRBV19 to TRBJ1-2; 8 bases align to TRBD1. The CDR3 runs 13 residues. The V gene's germline CDR1 is LNHDA and CDR2 SQIVND (reference sequence). The V gene end was trimmed by 8 bases and the J gene end by 5 bases; junction bases not matched to a gene: 7. The CDR3 reads CASSGQGNYGYTF. The DNA for the CDR3 is TGTGCCAGTTCCGGACAGGGCAATTATGGCTACACCTTC.

V and J are TRBV5-1 and TRBJ2-5; the match to TRBD1 covers 8 bases. This CDR3 has 13 residues. V shed 3 bases and J 4 bases; nucleotides not matched to a gene: 2. Germline CDR1 SGHRS, CDR2 YFSETQ. The CDR3 DNA is TGCGCCAGCAGCTCAGGGGGCGGAGAGACCCAGTACTTC. Amino acid sequence: CASSSGGGETQYF.

The genes are TRBV5-1 and TRBJ2-1; 10 nucleotides align to TRBD2. Trimming took 5 bases from V and 4 from J; bases not matched to a gene: 6. There are 15 residues in the CDR3. Germline assignment: CDR1 SGHRS and CDR2 YFSETQ. CDR3 sequence: CASSSGTSDYNEQFF. CDR3 DNA: TGCGCCAGCAGTTCCGGGACTAGCGATTACAATGAGCAGTTCTTC.